This TCR beta chain was captured by sequencing in a study of naive and memory T cell subsets. The CDR3 loop spans 15 amino acids. V was trimmed by 5 bases and J by 4 bases, leaving 17 bases between them. The germline V gene encodes CDR1 SGHTA and CDR2 FQGNSA. The sample holds a few counts of this clonotype. The antigen remains unidentified. Ligated cDNA underwent four rounds of PCR with nested alpha and beta constant region primers and SP2. TCRdb processed the UMI-ligation and nested PCR reads anew with MiXCR; each CDR3 protein has one entry. The sample lists 30,000 to 35,000 distinct CDR3 sequences; approximately 6.7% were seen once. Treatment: skin biopsy from PPD injection site in Mantoux-positive individual. TCR cDNA received a 3' ligated oligonucleotide that carried a UMI. Individuals with a positive Mantoux test gave biopsies from PPD-injected skin. The study, taken as a whole, reports: Far more TCRs reportedly came from tuberculin skin test site biopsies. This RNA-based method may be sensitive to activation-related transcript changes.

This specimen consisted of skin, obtained from a tuberculin skin test site. This TCR was sampled from an adult in good health. The chain uses TRBV7-2 and TRBJ1-2; D might be TRBD1 (5 bases). Here the CDR3 DNA reads TGTGCCAGCAGCCAGGACGCAGGGAGGTCCTATGGCTACACCTTC. It codes for CASSQDAGRSYGYTF.